This T cell receptor (beta chain) is from a study of cytomegalovirus exposure and HLA in healthy donors. Generated by immunoSEQ multiplex PCR, the TCRdb table keeps only in-frame clones and is missing some. The data show about 82,000 clones, 85% to 95% seen once. There are 14 residues in the CDR3. In germline, CDR1 is SEHNR, CDR2 FQNEAQ (reference sequence). V shed 4 bases and J shed 1 base, with 10 bases lying between them. The source is a young man in good health and CMV-seronegative. Sample: PBMCs. J is TRBJ2-5 and V is TRBV7-9; maybe TRBD1 (5 bases). For the CDR3, the DNA is TGTGCCAGCAGCTCCCGACAGCTCCAAGAGACCCAGTACTTC. Its protein product is CASSSRQLQETQYF.